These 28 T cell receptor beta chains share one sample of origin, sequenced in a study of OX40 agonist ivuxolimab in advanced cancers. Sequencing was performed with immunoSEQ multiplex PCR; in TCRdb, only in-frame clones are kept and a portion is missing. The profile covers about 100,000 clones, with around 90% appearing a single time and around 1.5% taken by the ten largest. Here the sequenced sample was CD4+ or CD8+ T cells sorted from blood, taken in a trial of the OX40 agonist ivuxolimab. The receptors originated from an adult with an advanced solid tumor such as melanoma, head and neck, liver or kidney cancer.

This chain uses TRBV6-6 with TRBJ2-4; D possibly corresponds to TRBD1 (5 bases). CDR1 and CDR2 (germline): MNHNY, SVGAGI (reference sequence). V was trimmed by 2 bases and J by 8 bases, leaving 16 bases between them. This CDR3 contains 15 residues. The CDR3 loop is CASSYHVRESDIQYF. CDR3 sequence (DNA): TGTGCCAGCAGTTACCACGTCAGGGAATCGGACATTCAGTACTTC.

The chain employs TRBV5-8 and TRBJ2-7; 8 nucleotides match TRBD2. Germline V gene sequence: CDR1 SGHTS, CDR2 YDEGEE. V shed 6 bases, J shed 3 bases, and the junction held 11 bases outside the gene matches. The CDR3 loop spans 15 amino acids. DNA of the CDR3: TGTGCCAGCATGCTAGACTCCGGGACTAGCTACGAGCAGTACTTC. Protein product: CASMLDSGTSYEQYF.

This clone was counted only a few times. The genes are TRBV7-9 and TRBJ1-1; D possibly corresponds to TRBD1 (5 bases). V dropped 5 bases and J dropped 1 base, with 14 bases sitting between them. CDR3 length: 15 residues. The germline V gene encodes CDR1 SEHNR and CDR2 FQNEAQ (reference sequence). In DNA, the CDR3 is TGTGCCAGCAGCCCATCCGGGGGGAAGAACACTGAAGCTTTCTTT. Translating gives CASSPSGGKNTEAFF. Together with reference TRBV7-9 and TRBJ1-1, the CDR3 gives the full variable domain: DTGVSQNPRHKITKRGQNVTFRCDPISEHNRLYWYRQTLGQGPEFLTYFQNEAQLEKSRLLSDRFSAERPKGSFSTLEIQRTEQGDSAMYLCASSPSGGKNTEAFFGQGTRLTVV.

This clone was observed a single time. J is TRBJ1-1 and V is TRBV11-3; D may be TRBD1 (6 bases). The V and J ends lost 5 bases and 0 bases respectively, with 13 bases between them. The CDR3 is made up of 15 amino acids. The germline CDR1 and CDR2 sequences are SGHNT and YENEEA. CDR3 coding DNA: TGTGCCAGCAGCCAGGCGAGGGGGTTGAACACTGAAGCTTTCTTT. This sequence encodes CASSQARGLNTEAFF.

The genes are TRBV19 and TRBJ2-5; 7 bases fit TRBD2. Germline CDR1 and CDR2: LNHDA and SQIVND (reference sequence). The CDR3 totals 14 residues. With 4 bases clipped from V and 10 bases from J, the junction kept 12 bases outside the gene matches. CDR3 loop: CASSTQILGGDQYF. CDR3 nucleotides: TGTGCCAGTAGTACCCAAATCTTGGGGGGGGACCAGTACTTC.

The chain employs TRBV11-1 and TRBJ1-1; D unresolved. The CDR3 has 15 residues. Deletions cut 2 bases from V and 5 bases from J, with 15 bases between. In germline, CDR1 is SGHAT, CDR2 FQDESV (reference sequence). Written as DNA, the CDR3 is TGTGCCAGCAGCTTAATGAGGGCGGGAGATACTGAAGCTTTCTTT. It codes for CASSLMRAGDTEAFF. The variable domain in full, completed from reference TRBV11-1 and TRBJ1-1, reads EAEVAQSPRYKITEKSQAVAFWCDPISGHATLYWYRQILGQGPELLVQFQDESVVDDSQLPKDRFSAERLKGVDSTLKIQPAELGDSAMYLCASSLMRAGDTEAFFGQGTRLTVV.

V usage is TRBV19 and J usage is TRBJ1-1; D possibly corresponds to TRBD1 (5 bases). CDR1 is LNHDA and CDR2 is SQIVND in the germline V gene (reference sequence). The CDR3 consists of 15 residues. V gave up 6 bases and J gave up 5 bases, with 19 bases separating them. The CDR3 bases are TGTGCCAGTAGCTCTACCCGGGGGTCGGGGACTGAAGCTTTCTTT. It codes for CASSSTRGSGTEAFF.

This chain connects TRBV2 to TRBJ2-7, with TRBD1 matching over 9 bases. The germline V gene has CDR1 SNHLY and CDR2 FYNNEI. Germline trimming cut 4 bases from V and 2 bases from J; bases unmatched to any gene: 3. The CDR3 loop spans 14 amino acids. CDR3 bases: TGTGCCAGCAGTGGTGGGACAGGGCCCTACGAGCAGTACTTC. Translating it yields CASSGGTGPYEQYF.

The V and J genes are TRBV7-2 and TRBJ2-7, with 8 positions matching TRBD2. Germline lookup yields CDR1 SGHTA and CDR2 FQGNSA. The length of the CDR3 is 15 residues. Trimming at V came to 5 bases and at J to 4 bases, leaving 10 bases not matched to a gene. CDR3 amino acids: CASSPVVAGRYEQYF. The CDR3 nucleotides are TGTGCCAGCAGCCCGGTGGTAGCGGGAAGATACGAGCAGTACTTC.

CDR3 region: CASSPRASYEQYF. The CDR3 bases are TGTGCCAGCAGCCCCCGGGCTTCCTACGAGCAGTACTTC. The chain links TRBV9 to TRBJ2-7; D is unclear. Germline CDR1 reads SGDLS; CDR2 reads YYNGEE. This CDR3 is 13 amino acids long. V lost 4 bases and J 1 base, leaving 9 bases between the germline ends.

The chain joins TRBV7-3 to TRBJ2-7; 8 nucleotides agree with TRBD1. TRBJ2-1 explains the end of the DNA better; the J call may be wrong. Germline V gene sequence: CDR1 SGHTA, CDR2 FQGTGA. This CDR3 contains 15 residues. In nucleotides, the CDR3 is TGTGCCAGCAGCTCTGGACAGGGTCCCGGTTATGAGCAGTTCTTC. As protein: CASSSGQGPGYEQFF.

The CDR3 loop is CASSLGPPSGANVLTF. DNA of the CDR3: TGCGCCAGCAGCTTGGGCCCTCCGTCTGGGGCCAACGTCCTGACTTTC. The J gene is TRBJ2-6, the V gene TRBV5-1; no reliable D call. V was clipped by 0 bases and J by 1 base, with 8 bases between them. From germline, CDR1 is SGHRS and CDR2 YFSETQ. CDR3 length: 16 amino acids.

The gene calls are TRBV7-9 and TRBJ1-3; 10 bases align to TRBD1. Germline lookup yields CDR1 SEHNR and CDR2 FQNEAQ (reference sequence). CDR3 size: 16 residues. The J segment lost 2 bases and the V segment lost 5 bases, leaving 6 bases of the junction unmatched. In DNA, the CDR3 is TGTGCCAGCAGCCAGACCGGACAGGGGGCTGGAAACACCATATATTTT. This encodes CASSQTGQGAGNTIYF.

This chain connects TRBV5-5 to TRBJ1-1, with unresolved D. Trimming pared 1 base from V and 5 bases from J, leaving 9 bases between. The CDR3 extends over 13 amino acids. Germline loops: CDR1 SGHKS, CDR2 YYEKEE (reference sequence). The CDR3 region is CASSLLGRTEAFF. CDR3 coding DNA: TGTGCCAGCAGCTTGTTAGGGAGGACTGAAGCTTTCTTT.

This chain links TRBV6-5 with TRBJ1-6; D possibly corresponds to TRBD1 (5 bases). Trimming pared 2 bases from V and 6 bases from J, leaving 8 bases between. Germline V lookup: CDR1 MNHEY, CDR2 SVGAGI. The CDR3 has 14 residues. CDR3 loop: CASSYGGANSPLHF. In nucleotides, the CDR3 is TGTGCCAGCAGTTACGGAGGGGCTAATTCACCCCTCCACTTT.

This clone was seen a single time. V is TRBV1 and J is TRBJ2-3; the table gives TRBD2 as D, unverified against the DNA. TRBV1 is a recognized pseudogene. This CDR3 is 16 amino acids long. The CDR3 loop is CTSSQVPSGRIDTQYF. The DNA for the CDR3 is TGCACCAGCAGCCAAGTTCCTAGCGGGAGAATAGATACGCAGTATTTT.

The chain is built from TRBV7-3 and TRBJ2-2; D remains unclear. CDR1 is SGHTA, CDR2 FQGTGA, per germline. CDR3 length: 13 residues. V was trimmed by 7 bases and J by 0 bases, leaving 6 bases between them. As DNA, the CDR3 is TGTGCCAGCAAAAAGACGAACACCGGGGAGCTGTTTTTT. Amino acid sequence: CASKKTNTGELFF.

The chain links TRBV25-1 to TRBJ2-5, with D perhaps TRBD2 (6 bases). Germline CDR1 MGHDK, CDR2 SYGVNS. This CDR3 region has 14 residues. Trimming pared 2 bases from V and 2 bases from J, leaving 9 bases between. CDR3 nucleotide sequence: TGTGCCAGCAGTGAAATAGCGGTACAAGAGACCCAGTACTTC. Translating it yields CASSEIAVQETQYF.

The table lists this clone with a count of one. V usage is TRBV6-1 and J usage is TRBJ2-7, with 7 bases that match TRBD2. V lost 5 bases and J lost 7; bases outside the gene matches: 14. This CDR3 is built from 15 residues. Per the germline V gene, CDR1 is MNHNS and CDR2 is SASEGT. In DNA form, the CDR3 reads TGTGCCAGCAGTCCAAACCCGGGAGGCGCGGGGGAGCAGTACTTC. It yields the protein CASSPNPGGAGEQYF.

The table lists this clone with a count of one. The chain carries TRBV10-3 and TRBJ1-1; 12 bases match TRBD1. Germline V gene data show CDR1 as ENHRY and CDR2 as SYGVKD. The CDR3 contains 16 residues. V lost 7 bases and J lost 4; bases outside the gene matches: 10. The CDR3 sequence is CAIKRGTGGNGTEAFF. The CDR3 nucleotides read TGTGCCATCAAGAGGGGGACAGGGGGCAACGGCACTGAAGCTTTCTTT.

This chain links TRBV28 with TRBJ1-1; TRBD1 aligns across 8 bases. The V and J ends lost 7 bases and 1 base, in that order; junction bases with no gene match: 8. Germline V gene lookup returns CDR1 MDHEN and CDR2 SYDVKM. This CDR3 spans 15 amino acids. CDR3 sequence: CASTPPRGQNTEAFF. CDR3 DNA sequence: TGTGCCAGCACCCCGCCCAGGGGGCAGAACACTGAAGCTTTCTTT.

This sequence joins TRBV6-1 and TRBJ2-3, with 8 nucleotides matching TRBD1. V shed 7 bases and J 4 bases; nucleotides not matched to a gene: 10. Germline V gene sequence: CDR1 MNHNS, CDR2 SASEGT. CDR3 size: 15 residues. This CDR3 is CASNQGRGRPDTQYF. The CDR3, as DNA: TGTGCCAGCAACCAGGGCAGGGGGCGCCCAGATACGCAGTATTTT.

The CDR3 here is CASSILIARGFADTQYF. The CDR3 DNA reads TGTGCCAGTAGTATCTTGATAGCGAGAGGTTTCGCAGATACGCAGTATTTT. The V call is TRBV19, the J call TRBJ2-3, with a tentative D call TRBD2 (5 bases). The CDR3 runs to 17 residues. Germline CDR1 LNHDA, CDR2 SQIVND (reference sequence). Between the trimmed V and J ends, which lost 3 bases and 4 bases, there was a span of 20 bases.

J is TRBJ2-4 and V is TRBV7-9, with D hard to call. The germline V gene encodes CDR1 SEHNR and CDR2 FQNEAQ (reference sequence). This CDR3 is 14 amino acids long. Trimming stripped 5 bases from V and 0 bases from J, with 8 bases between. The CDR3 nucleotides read TGTGCCAGCAGCCCGGACCTAGCCAAAAACATTCAGTACTTC. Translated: CASSPDLAKNIQYF.

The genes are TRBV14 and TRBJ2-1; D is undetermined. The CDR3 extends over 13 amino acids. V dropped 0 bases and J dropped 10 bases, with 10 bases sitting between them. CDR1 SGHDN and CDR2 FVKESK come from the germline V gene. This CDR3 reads CASSQEWTREQFF. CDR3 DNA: TGTGCCAGCAGCCAAGAGTGGACGAGGGAGCAGTTCTTC.

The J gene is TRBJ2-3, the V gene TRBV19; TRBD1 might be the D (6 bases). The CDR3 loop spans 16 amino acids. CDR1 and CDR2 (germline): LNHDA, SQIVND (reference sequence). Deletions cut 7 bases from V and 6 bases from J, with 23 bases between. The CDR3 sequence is CASTAVRSGGGDTQYF. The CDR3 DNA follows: TGTGCCAGTACCGCCGTGAGGAGCGGTGGGGGCGATACGCAGTATTTT.

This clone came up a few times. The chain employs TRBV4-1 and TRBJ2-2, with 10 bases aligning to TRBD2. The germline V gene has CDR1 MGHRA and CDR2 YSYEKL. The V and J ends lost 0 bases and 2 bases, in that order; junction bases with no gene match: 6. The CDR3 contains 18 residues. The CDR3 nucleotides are TGCGCCAGCAGCCAAGATCGTCGGACTAGCGGAAACACCGGGGAGCTGTTTTTT. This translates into CASSQDRRTSGNTGELFF.

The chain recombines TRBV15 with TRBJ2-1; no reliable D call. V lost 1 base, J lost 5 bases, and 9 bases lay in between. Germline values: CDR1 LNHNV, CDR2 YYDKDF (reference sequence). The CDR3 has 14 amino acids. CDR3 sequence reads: CATSRGQADNEQFF. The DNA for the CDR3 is TGTGCCACCAGCAGAGGTCAGGCCGACAATGAGCAGTTCTTC.